The present T cell receptor (beta chain) was sequenced within a study of vaccination and CD4 T cells after COVID-19 (dated by TCRdb to 2021 to 2024). General notes on the study: Convalescent patients had a positive SARS-CoV-2 result on nasal swab PCR, and of these patients, fewer than ten had mild disease and one had severe disease. Each participant got two doses of either the Pfizer-BioNTech BNT162b2 vaccine (n=8) or the Moderna mRNA-1273 vaccine (n=2). Six males and four females were included in the convalescent cohort, with two Hispanic individuals, seven Caucasians, two Asians and one multiracial person represented. The time from the second vaccine dose to post-vaccine blood sampling had a median of around 72 days and ranged from about 12 to 250 days. Post-COVID blood samples were collected from convalescent patients a median of around 100 days after diagnosis, with a range of about 35 to 161 days. In control cultures, a CEFX viral epitope pool was used as positive control, an HIV-1 Nef peptide pool was used as negative control, or no peptide was added. The spike-specific CD4+ TCR repertoire was compared before and after mRNA vaccination in 10 COVID-19 convalescent patients and a few infection-naive healthy vaccine recipients. Culture stimuli were overlapping spike peptide pools from SARS-CoV-2 and from the common cold coronaviruses HCoV-NL63, HCoV-OC43 and HCoV-229E. The research as a whole found: The study included relatively few convalescent patients and did not analyze early timepoints after natural infection. In convalescent patients, a median roughly 87% of post-vaccine SARS-CoV-2-reactive clones were detected only after vaccination, suggesting vaccine-specific priming. Nearly all vaccine-specific clones in convalescent patients (304 of 307) were mono-reactive for SARS-CoV-2 spike rather than cross-reactive with common cold coronaviruses. An increase in the median number of SARS-CoV-2-reactive clonotypes from 21 after infection to some 40 after vaccination was observed, but the change was not found to be significant.

To note about this clonotype: Which antigen it targets is not known. Within one base of it there is no much larger clone, and no base qualities were kept.

To prepare the library, PCR was applied. At the Johns Hopkins FTIC core, DNA from the cultured CD4+ T cells underwent TCR sequencing with the Oncomine TCR Beta short-read assay. The QIAamp micro DNA kit was used to extract genomic DNA from the cultured CD4+ T cells. Oncomine TCR Beta libraries from cultured CD4+ T cells were pooled using unique dual indexes and sequenced on an Illumina iSeq 100. The authors' pipeline ran thus. Non-productive sequences were removed, and CDR3s that did not start with C, did not end with F or W, or were shorter than 7 amino acids were discarded. Antigen-specific clonotypes were identified using the MANAFEST web application through comparison of peptide-stimulated wells with reference and other culture wells. Positive clones required FDR below 0.05, an odds ratio above 5, and productive frequency above 0.1% in at least two of three replicate wells. Clonotypes that were significantly expanded in both SARS-CoV-2 spike wells and at least one common cold coronavirus spike condition were defined as cross-reactive. Levenshtein distances (stringdist) and unrooted phylogenetic trees (ape) in R version 3.6.1 were used to assess CDR3 homology. TCRdb trimmed public reads at Q25 via fastp, called clones via MiXCR and kept in-frame beta chains. Entries are consolidated by CDR3 protein sequence, retaining the most common genes and DNA. In this record, the V and J calls reflect TCRdb's handling and not the investigators' own analysis. Counted in this sample were about 14,000 distinct CDR3 sequences; about three fifths of them appeared once. Roughly a fifth of the sample rests with the top ten.

Reading from cysteine to phenylalanine, the CDR3 counts 14 amino acids. Of all the DNA, just the CDR3 is kept, 42 bases in frame from base 1. Taken from the germline V gene, the CDR1 and CDR2 loops are SGHAT and FQNNGV. Trimming takes 4 bases from V and 4 bases from J, and the germline ends sit 13 bases apart. The sample's treatment or condition, from its label and the paper: approximately 9-day PBMC culture with coronavirus spike peptide pools or control peptides (ViraFEST assay). The study used the ViraFEST assay, which expanded antigen-specific T cells with peptide pools and then identified expanded clonotypes by TCR sequencing. The positive SARS-CoV-2 PCR tests of the convalescent patients were dated from March to December 2020, before the Alpha, Beta and Delta variants emerged in the United States. Each well held 2 million to 2.5 million PBMCs cultured with roughly 10 ug/ml peptide pools in IMDM containing around 5% human AB serum and roughly 10 IU/ml IL-2. Half of the culture medium was replaced with fresh IL-2-containing medium on days 3 and 7. After nine to eleven days of culture, CD4+ T cells were isolated by negative selection with the EasySep CD4+ T cell isolation kit. Ficoll-Paque Plus gradient centrifugation was used to isolate PBMCs from whole blood, and the isolated PBMCs were then either used fresh or cryopreserved at -140C. Each culture condition was generally run in triplicate wells.

The sequenced material came from CD4+ T cells from blood, cultured in vitro. The TCR sequence derives from a human donor who had recovered from COVID-19. The receptor chain draws on TRBV11-2 and TRBJ2-5, with a weak D call of TRBD2 (6 bases match). The DNA reads as follows: TGTGCCAGCAGCTCCCTCCGGGAGAGAGAGACCCAGTACTTC. Its protein product is CASSSLRERETQYF.